The TCR beta chain under discussion was sequenced for a study of regulatory T cells in long-lasting Graves disease. Library construction for TCR beta used iRepertoire HTBI primers and Arm-PCR of CDR3 regions. TCRdb analysed the multiplex PCR reads with MiXCR anew, one entry per CDR3 protein. The sample lists 300,000 to 400,000 distinct CDR3 sequences, around 15% occurring once. Sample time point: newly diagnosed GD, antithyroid drugs for less than 3 months. RNA from PBMCs was the source of the TCR library. This clonotype was detected ten times or more. The junction had 6 bases not matched to a gene; V was cut back by 8 bases and J by 1 base. The CDR3 is 14 residues long. The germline V gene encodes CDR1 MNHEY and CDR2 SMNVEV (reference sequence).

This sequence was found in a female donor with Graves disease. Specimen: peripheral blood mononuclear cells (PBMCs), collected at new diagnosis, from a patient treated with antithyroid drugs. This chain uses TRBV27 with TRBJ1-2; the match to TRBD1 covers 8 bases. The CDR3 bases are TGTGCCAGCCGGAGGACAGGGCATAACTATGGCTACACCTTC. Translating it yields CASRRTGHNYGYTF.